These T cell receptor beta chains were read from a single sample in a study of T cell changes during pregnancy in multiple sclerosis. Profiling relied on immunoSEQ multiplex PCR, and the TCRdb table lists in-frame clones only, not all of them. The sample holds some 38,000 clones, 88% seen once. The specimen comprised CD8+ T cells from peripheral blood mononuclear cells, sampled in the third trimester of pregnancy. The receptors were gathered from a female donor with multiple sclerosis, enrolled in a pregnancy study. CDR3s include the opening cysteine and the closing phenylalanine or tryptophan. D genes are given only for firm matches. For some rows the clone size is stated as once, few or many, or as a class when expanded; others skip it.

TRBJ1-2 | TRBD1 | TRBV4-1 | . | CASSHRQGSYLNYGYTF | TGCGCCAGCAGCCACAGACAGGGTTCGTACCTTAACTATGGCTACACCTTC
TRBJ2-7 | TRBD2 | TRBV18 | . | CASSPASGGHYEQYF | TGTGCCAGCTCACCTGCTAGCGGGGGACACTACGAGCAGTACTTC
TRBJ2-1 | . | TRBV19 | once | CASSRLRSSYNEQFF | TGTGCCAGTAGTAGGCTGCGGAGCTCCTACAATGAGCAGTTCTTC
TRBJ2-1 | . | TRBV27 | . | CASSFRRPYNEQFF | TGTGCCAGCAGTTTTAGGAGACCCTACAATGAGCAGTTCTTC
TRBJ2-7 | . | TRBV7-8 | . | CASSLGIAGAPLGEQYF | TGTGCCAGCAGCTTAGGAATTGCGGGGGCTCCCCTTGGTGAGCAGTACTTC
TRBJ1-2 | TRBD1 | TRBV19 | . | CAGSGTGDSGYGYTF | TGTGCCGGCTCCGGGACAGGGGATTCGGGCTATGGCTACACCTTC
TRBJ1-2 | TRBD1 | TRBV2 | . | CARPRDSYGYTF | TGTGCCCGCCCCCGGGACAGTTATGGCTACACCTTC
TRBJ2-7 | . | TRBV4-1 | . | CASSQDEGEGVYEQYF | TGCGCCAGCAGCCAAGATGAGGGAGAGGGAGTCTACGAGCAGTACTTC
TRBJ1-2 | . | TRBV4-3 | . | CASSLVRGVGYGYTF | TGCGCCAGCAGCCTCGTCCGGGGGGTAGGCTATGGCTACACCTTC
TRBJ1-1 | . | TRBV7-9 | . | CASSFGPPDTEAFF | TGTGCCAGCAGCTTCGGTCCCCCGGACACTGAAGCTTTCTTT
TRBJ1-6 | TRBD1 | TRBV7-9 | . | CASSRQGSSPLHF | TGTGCCAGCAGTCGACAGGGGAGCTCACCCCTCCACTTT
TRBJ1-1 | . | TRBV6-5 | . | CASSSGWTEAFF | TGTGCCAGCAGTTCCGGGTGGACTGAAGCTTTCTTT
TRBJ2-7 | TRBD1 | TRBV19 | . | CASSPGQGKNEQYF | TGTGCCAGTAGCCCGGGACAGGGTAAAAACGAGCAGTACTTC
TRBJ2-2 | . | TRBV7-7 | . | CASSPSRGNGELFF | TGTGCTAGCAGCCCTTCCCGGGGGAACGGGGAGCTGTTTTTT
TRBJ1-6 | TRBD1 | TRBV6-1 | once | CASSVPGQGALSYNSPLHF | TGTGCCAGCAGTGTTCCGGGACAGGGGGCTTTATCCTATAATTCACCCCTCCACTTT
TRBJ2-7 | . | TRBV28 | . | CASRATGSSYEQYF | TGTGCCAGCAGAGCGACCGGGAGCTCCTACGAGCAGTACTTC
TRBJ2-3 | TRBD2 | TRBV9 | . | CASTSTSGFFTDTQYF | TGTGCCAGCACCAGTACTAGCGGATTTTTCACAGATACGCAGTATTTT
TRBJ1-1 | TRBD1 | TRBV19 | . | CASSIMTGGGTEAFF | TGTGCCAGTAGTATTATGACAGGGGGGGGCACTGAAGCTTTCTTT
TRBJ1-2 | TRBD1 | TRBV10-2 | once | CASSWDRLSNGYTF | TGCGCCAGCAGTTGGGACAGATTATCTAATGGCTACACCTTC
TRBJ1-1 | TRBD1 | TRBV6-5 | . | CASSFGQGAFF | TGTGCCAGCAGTTTCGGACAGGGAGCTTTCTTT
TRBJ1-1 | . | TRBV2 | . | CASTAESGTEAFF | TGTGCCAGCACTGCAGAATCTGGCACTGAAGCTTTCTTT
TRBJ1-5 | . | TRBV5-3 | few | CARSLGGCSQPQHF | TGTGCCAGAAGCTTGGGAGGGTGTTCCCAGCCCCAGCATTTT
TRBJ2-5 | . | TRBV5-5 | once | CATTFTPRPEETQYF | TGTGCCACCACCTTTACCCCCCGTCCGGAGGAGACCCAGTACTTC
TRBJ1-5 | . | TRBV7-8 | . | CASSLEEGRMYNQPQHF | TGTGCCAGCAGCTTGGAGGAAGGCAGGATGTATAATCAGCCCCAGCATTTT
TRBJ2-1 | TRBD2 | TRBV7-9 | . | CASSSLAGAVDEQFF | TGTGCCAGCAGCAGCCTAGCGGGGGCCGTGGATGAGCAGTTCTTC
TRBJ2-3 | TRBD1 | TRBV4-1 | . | CASSRLGQGLDTQYF | TGCGCCAGCAGCCGGCTGGGACAGGGGTTAGATACGCAGTATTTT
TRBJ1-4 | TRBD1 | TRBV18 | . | CASSPAAWTGGQSNEKLFF | TGTGCCAGCTCACCAGCGGCCTGGACAGGGGGCCAAAGTAATGAAAAACTGTTTTTT
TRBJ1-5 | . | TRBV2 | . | CASSEERGAPVGGNQPQHF | TGTGCCAGCAGTGAAGAGCGGGGGGCGCCTGTCGGTGGCAATCAGCCCCAGCATTTT
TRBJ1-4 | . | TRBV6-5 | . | CASSSAGPGKLFF | TGTGCCAGCAGTAGTGCAGGCCCAGGAAAACTGTTTTTT
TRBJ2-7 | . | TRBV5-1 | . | CASSFRGEQYF | TGCGCCAGCAGCTTTAGGGGAGAGCAGTACTTC
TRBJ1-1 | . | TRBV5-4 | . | CASSPVGRNTEAFF | TGTGCCAGCAGCCCGGTAGGGAGGAACACTGAAGCTTTCTTT
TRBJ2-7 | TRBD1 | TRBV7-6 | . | CASSLTGDFYEQYF | TGTGCCAGCAGCCTGACAGGGGATTTCTACGAGCAGTACTTC
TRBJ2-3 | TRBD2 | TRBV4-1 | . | CASSRARLAGYSTDTQYF | TGCGCCAGCAGCCGCGCCCGACTAGCGGGGTATAGCACAGATACGCAGTATTTT
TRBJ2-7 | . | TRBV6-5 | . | CASSYSGGPVYEQYF | TGTGCCAGCAGTTACTCGGGGGGACCTGTCTACGAGCAGTACTTC
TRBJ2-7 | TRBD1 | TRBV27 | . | CASTGGYEQYF | TGTGCTTCGACAGGGGGCTACGAGCAGTACTTC
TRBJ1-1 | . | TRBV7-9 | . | CASSALGGTSEAFF | TGTGCCAGCAGCGCCTTGGGGGGTACCTCTGAAGCTTTCTTT
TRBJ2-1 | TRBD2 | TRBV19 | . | CASSLRGLAHEQFF | TGTGCCAGTAGTCTCCGCGGACTAGCCCATGAGCAGTTCTTC
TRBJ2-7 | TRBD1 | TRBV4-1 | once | CASSQAGTGVYEQYF | TGCGCCAGCAGCCAAGCCGGGACAGGTGTTTACGAGCAGTACTTC
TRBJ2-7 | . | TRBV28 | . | CASSLTPGGLIPYEQYF | TGTGCCAGCAGTTTAACCCCCGGGGGGCTAATTCCCTACGAGCAGTACTTC
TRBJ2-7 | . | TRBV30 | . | CAWVPPRLVNEQYF | TGTGCCTGGGTTCCGCCAAGACTAGTAAACGAGCAGTACTTC
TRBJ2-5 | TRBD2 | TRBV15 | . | CATSPLAGGLQETQYF | TGTGCCACCTCTCCCTTAGCGGGGGGGCTTCAAGAGACCCAGTACTTC
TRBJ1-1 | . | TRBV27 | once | CASRWMGGAFF | TGTGCCAGCCGTTGGATGGGGGGAGCTTTCTTT
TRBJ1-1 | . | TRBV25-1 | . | CASSAQGGDTEAFF | TGTGCCAGCAGTGCTCAAGGGGGGGACACTGAAGCTTTCTTT
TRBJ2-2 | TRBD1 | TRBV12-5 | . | CASGLAGQGYTGELFF | TGTGCTAGTGGTTTGGCGGGACAGGGCTATACCGGGGAGCTGTTTTTT
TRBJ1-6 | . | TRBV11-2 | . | CASSLGWSSYNSPLHF | TGTGCCAGCAGCTTAGGGTGGAGCTCCTATAATTCACCCCTCCACTTT
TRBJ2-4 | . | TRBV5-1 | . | CASSPREFTAKNIQYF | TGCGCCAGCAGCCCCCGGGAATTCACAGCCAAAAACATTCAGTACTTC
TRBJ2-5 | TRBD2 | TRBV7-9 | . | CASSSSRASGKETQYF | TGTGCCAGCAGCTCGAGTAGGGCTAGCGGGAAAGAGACCCAGTACTTC
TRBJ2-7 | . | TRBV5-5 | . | CASSLGSSYEQYF | TGTGCCAGCAGCTTGGGCAGTTCCTACGAGCAGTACTTC
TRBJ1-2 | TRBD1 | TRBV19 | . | CASSTGPRTGNKDGYTF | TGTGCCAGTAGTACCGGTCCCCGGACAGGGAATAAGGATGGCTACACCTTC
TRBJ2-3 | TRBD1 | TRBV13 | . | CASSSTGGLTDTQYF | TGTGCCAGCAGCTCGACAGGGGGCTTGACAGATACGCAGTATTTT
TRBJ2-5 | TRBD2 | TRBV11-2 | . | CASTPGASGGRETQYF | TGTGCCAGCACCCCTGGGGCTAGCGGTGGCAGGGAGACCCAGTACTTC
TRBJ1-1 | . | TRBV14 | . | CASSQDPTHLQGLREAFF | TGTGCCAGCAGCCAAGACCCCACTCACCTCCAGGGGCTGCGTGAAGCTTTCTTT
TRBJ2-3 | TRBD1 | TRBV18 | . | CASSPRGTGGTDTQYF | TGTGCCAGCTCACCACGAGGGACAGGGGGCACAGATACGCAGTATTTT
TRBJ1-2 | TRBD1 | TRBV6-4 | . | CASSDGTGGYGYTF | TGTGCCAGCAGTGACGGGACAGGGGGCTATGGCTACACCTTC
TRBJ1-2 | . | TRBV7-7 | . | CASRRLRDSDYGYTF | TGTGCTAGCAGGCGTCTCCGGGACTCTGACTATGGCTACACCTTC
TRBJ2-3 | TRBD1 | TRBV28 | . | CASSPGQVSTDTQYF | TGTGCCAGCAGTCCAGGACAGGTCAGCACAGATACGCAGTATTTT
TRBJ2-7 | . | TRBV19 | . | CASSGAGDYEQYF | TGTGCCAGTAGTGGGGCAGGGGACTACGAGCAGTACTTC
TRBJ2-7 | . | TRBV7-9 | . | CASSAVPRTYEQYF | TGTGCCAGCTCTGCCGTTCCGAGGACCTACGAGCAGTACTTC
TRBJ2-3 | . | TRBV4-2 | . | CASSQERFRTDTQYF | TGTGCCAGCAGCCAAGAGAGGTTTCGCACAGATACGCAGTATTTT